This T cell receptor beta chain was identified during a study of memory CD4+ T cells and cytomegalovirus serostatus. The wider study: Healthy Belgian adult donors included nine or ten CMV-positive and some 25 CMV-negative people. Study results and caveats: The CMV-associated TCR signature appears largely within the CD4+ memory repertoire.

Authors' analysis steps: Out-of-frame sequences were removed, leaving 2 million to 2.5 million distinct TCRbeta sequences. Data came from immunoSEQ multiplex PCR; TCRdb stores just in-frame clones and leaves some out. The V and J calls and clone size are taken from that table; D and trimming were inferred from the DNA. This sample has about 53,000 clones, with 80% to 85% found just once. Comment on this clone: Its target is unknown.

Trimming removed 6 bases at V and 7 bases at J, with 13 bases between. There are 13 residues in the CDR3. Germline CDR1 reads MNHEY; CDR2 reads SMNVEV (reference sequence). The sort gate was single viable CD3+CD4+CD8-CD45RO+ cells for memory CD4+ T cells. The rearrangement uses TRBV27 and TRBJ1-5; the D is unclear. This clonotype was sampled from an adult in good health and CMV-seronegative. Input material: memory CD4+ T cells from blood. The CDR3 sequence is CASSFSPTQPQHF. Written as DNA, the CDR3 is TGTGCCAGCAGCTTCTCGCCCACCCAGCCCCAGCATTTT.